This entry is about one T cell receptor beta chain. The antigen this receptor binds is unknown. Base qualities are missing; no much larger clone stands one base away. This entry comes from a study of shared clonotypes between healthy human individuals (dated by TCRdb to 2019 to 2021). At the level of the whole study: Three men and two women, aged 18 to 49 years, made up the cohort. For each donor, CD4 naive and CD4 memory were each given three plates, CD8 naive was given two plates, and CD8 memory was given one plate. To estimate repertoire size and how much clonotypes are shared between individuals, the study performed deep sequencing of blood TCR repertoires from roughly five healthy adults. To increase sequencing depth and limit assay-specific biases, different laboratories used diverse techniques to prepare libraries and sequence TCR repertoires. Each donor's leukapheresis produced roughly between about 0.9 and 9.5 billion PBMCs.

Spanning cysteine to phenylalanine, the CDR3 consists of 16 amino acids. Just CDR3 DNA is preserved here, 48 bases in frame from base 1. The V and J ends are trimmed by 0 bases and 2 bases, leaving 11 bases between them. Looking up the germline V gene yields CDR1 SGHVS and CDR2 FQNEAQ. The full study reports these points: Rarefaction of sorted-subset datasets indicated incomplete sequencing despite the large sequencing depth. Clonotypes shared by all four sorted-subset donors showed higher generation probabilities than non-shared clonotypes. The small number of donors limited the genetic and exposure-history diversity represented. Sampling was restricted to blood, and TCR repertoires in tissues likely differ from the TCR repertoires found in blood. Larger estimated clonotype richness was generally found for naive subsets than for memory subsets. When a handful of donors were compared, the shared fraction of clonotypes was 5% to 6.5% for naive CD4, about 4% for naive CD8, more than 2% for memory CD4, and approximately 0.4% for memory CD8. Based on pairwise subsampling, the degree of clonotype sharing among donors was expected to be affected by sequencing depth.

Using the deep immunoSEQ assay, TCR CDR3 regions were amplified from genomic DNA by multiplex PCR. For each cell subset, the extracted genomic DNA was distributed evenly across all wells of several immunoSEQ 96-well plates, and each plate served as one replicate. For sorted subsets, around 200 ng genomic DNA, equal to 30,000 or so T cell genomes, was loaded into each replicate PCR. Purified libraries were quantified with a Qubit 3.0 fluorometer, sized on a Bioanalyzer 2100, and re-quantified with the KAPA Library Quantification kit. Every immunoSEQ 96-well plate was sequenced on a dedicated single-read 150-cycle Illumina NextSeq 550 flow cell. The paper's data handling went like this. The immunoSEQ output contained only junctional sequences without quality scores, so filtering could not match that applied to full-length reads. To assign V/J genes and CDR3, sequences were annotated against IMGT germline references using PyIR, a Python wrapper for IgBLAST v1.9. Any read was removed if the V/J assignment was weak (E-value above 1e-6), the CDR3 was missing, or the read contained stop codons, out-of-frame junctions, or ambiguous translated residues. A V3J clonotype was defined by an identical inferred V gene, J gene, and CDR3 amino acid sequence. Percentage overlap between repertoires was calculated by dividing the number of shared unique clonotypes by the size of the smaller repertoire. Richness of each repertoire was evaluated using RTK rarefaction, the Chao1 estimator, and Recon v2.1 estimates of unobserved clonotypes. OLGA was used to compute generation probabilities for all TCRbeta clonotypes that the gDNA method yielded from a handful of donors. TCRdb carries this immuneACCESS record with in-frame sequences only. Its versions omit some clonotypes, under half of them owing to an unresolved V gene in the studies checked, with the rest unexplained. The D gene and trimming were derived from the DNA, and the V and J assignments and clone size from that table. This sample holds about 750,000 clones; 90% to 95% were observed only once. The ten biggest clones cover around 24% of the sample.

For the CD8 naive samples, CD45RO-negative cells were positively selected for CCR7, yielding a CD45RA+CCR7+ population from which TemRA cells were excluded. Donors were healthy HIV-negative adults with no recently reported acute infections or vaccinations. Every donor was a Caucasian adult residing in Nashville, Tennessee, USA. Blood was obtained by leukapheresis, after which PBMCs were separated by Ficoll-Histopaque density gradient centrifugation and cryopreserved in liquid nitrogen vapor phase. Purity and quantity of every magnetically sorted T cell population were checked by analytical flow cytometry. Genomic DNA was isolated from every sorted fraction and measured by UV absorbance on a Nanodrop 2000c.

Recombination joined TRBV7-8 with TRBJ2-1, with the D call perhaps TRBD1 or TRBD2, each one matching 6 bases. The sequencing input was naive CD8+ T cells sorted from blood. The sample's cell subset or site label is to be understood as: CD45RA+CCR7+. The TCR was taken from a man aged 30 to 45 in good health. For the CDR3, the sequence is CASSLAARGPYNEQFF. In nucleotide form, the sequence is TGTGCCAGCAGCTTAGCGGCCCGGGGGCCCTACAATGAGCAGTTCTTC.